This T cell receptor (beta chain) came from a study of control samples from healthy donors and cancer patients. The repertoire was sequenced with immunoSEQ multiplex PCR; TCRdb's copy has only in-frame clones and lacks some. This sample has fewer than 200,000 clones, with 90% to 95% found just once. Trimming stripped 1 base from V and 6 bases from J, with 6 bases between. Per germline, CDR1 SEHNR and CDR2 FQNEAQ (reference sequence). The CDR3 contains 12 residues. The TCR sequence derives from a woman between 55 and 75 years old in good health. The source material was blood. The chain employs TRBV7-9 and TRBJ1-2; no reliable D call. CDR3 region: CASSLENHGYTF. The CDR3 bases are TGTGCCAGCAGCTTAGAAAATCATGGCTACACCTTC.